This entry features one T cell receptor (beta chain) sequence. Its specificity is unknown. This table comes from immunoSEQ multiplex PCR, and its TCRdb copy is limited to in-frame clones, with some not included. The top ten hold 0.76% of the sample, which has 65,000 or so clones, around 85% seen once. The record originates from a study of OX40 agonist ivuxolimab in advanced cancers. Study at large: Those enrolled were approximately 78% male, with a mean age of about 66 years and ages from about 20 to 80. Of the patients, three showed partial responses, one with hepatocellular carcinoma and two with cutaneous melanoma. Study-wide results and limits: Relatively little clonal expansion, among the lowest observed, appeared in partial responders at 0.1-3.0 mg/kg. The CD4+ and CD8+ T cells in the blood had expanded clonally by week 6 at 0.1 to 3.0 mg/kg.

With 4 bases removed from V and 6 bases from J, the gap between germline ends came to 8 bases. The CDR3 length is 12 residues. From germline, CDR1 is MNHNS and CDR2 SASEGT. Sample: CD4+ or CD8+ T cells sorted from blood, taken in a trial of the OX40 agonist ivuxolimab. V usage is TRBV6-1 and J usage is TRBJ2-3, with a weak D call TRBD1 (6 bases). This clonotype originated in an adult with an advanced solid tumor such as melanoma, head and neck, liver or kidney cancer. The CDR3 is CASSADRDTQYF. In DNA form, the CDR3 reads TGTGCCAGCAGTGCCGACAGGGATACGCAGTATTTT.